Presented here are 25 T cell receptor beta chains from one specimen sequenced in a study of blood T cell repertoires in COVID-19. Libraries were prepared by immunoSEQ multiplex PCR; TCRdb keeps only in-frame clonotypes and omits some of them. The sample yields 72,000 or so clones, approximately 90% seen once. The sequenced material came from peripheral blood. The receptors derive from a woman aged 80 or older with acute or convalescent COVID-19.

Only one count was recorded for this clone. This chain uses TRBV28 with TRBJ2-1; 7 bases align to TRBD1. V dropped 3 bases and J dropped 6; count of bases not matched to a gene: 5. Germline V CDR1 and CDR2: MDHEN, SYDVKM. This CDR3 is built from 14 residues. The CDR3 coding sequence is TGTGCCAGCAGTTTGACAGGGTGGGGCAATGAGCAGTTCTTC. Amino acids: CASSLTGWGNEQFF.

This chain joins TRBV19 and TRBJ1-1; 7 bases agree with TRBD1. This CDR3 has 15 amino acids. CDR1 and CDR2 (germline): LNHDA, SQIVND (reference sequence). V lost 5 bases and J lost 1; bases outside the gene matches: 7. This CDR3 reads CASSSRGTGNTEAFF. The CDR3 DNA sequence: TGTGCCAGTAGTTCCAGGGGGACTGGGAACACTGAAGCTTTCTTT.

The chain recombines TRBV2 with TRBJ2-2; 7 bases are shared with TRBD1. The germline CDR1 and CDR2 sequences are SNHLY and FYNNEI. With V trimmed by 7 bases and J by 5 bases, 7 bases remained unmatched. The CDR3 extends over 14 amino acids. CDR3 nucleotide sequence: TGTGCCAGCAAAACAGGGGTGGTTACCGGGGAGCTGTTTTTT. Translation gives CASKTGVVTGELFF.

This clone has just a few counts. This specimen includes other DNA sequences encoding the same CDR3. The rearrangement uses TRBV6-5 and TRBJ1-1, with TRBD1 as a possible D gene (6 bases). CDR3 length equals 15 residues. Trimming took off 3 bases at V and 1 base at J, with 12 bases between the two ends. Germline CDR1 MNHEY, CDR2 SVGAGI. The CDR3 DNA reads as TGTGCCAGCAGTTATAGTGCCAGGGGGAACACTGAAGCTTTCTTT. This sequence encodes CASSYSARGNTEAFF.

This sequence joins TRBV4-1 and TRBJ1-2; D may be TRBD1 (5 bases). Trimming stripped 0 bases from V and 3 bases from J, with 17 bases between. Germline V gene data show CDR1 as MGHRA and CDR2 as YSYEKL. CDR3 length: 17 amino acids. The CDR3 DNA reads as TGCGCCAGCAGCCAAGATTCAGGGATCCCTTCAGACTATGGCTACACCTTC. This sequence encodes CASSQDSGIPSDYGYTF.

J is TRBJ1-5 and V is TRBV6-2 or TRBV6-3; D is undetermined. Deletions cut 2 bases from V and 3 bases from J, with 8 bases between. The CDR3 has 14 amino acids. Looked up from germline, CDR1 is MNHEY and CDR2 is SVGEGT. CDR3: CASSYGPINQPQHF. The CDR3 DNA reads as TGTGCCAGCAGTTACGGCCCAATCAATCAGCCCCAGCATTTT.

The genes are TRBV3-1 (or the pseudogene TRBV3-2) and TRBJ1-6; D ambiguous. This CDR3 has 15 amino acids. Germline V gives CDR1 LGHDT, CDR2 YNNKEL (reference sequence). V was pared by 3 bases and J by 14 bases, with 20 bases between. The CDR3 spells CASSQSRAEFQSLHF. As DNA, the CDR3 is TGTGCCAGCAGCCAGTCGCGGGCCGAATTCCAATCCCTCCACTTT.

The chain couples TRBV7-9 to TRBJ2-2; tentatively, D is TRBD1 (5 bases). CDR1 is SEHNR and CDR2 is FQNEAQ in the germline V gene (reference sequence). This CDR3 is built from 14 residues. V lost 10 bases to trimming and J lost 4 bases, with 16 bases between them. CDR3 DNA: TGTGCCACCGTTGGGGCTGGCGGCACCGGGGAGCTGTTTTTT. It yields the protein CATVGAGGTGELFF.

The rearrangement joins TRBV5-4 to TRBJ2-1, with D perhaps TRBD2 (5 bases). Trimming left V 6 bases short and J 7 bases short, with 14 bases between. The CDR3 contains 13 residues. Germline CDR1 is SGHNT and CDR2 is YYREEE (reference sequence). The CDR3 here is CASTRGRQNEQFF. DNA of the CDR3: TGTGCCAGCACCCGGGGTAGACAAAATGAGCAGTTCTTC.

The chain couples TRBV5-1 to TRBJ1-5; TRBD1 matches at 7 bases. Germline V gene data show CDR1 as SGHRS and CDR2 as YFSETQ. Germline trimming cut 1 base from V and 2 bases from J; bases unmatched to any gene: 0. The CDR3 is made up of 14 amino acids. CDR3 residues: CASSLTGGNQPQHF. The DNA for the CDR3 is TGCGCCAGCAGCTTGACAGGGGGCAATCAGCCCCAGCATTTT.

The rearrangement uses TRBV6-5 and TRBJ2-2; D uncertain. The CDR3 spans 12 residues. Germline V lookup: CDR1 MNHEY, CDR2 SVGAGI. Trimming stripped 6 bases from V and 3 bases from J, with 5 bases between. The CDR3: CASRSDTGELFF. CDR3 DNA: TGTGCCAGCAGGTCGGACACCGGGGAGCTGTTTTTT.

The chain couples TRBV7-2 to TRBJ1-1; D is possibly TRBD1 (5 bases). CDR1 and CDR2 (germline): SGHTA, FQGNSA. The CDR3 contains 17 residues. V lost 1 base, J lost 1 base, and 16 bases lay in between. The CDR3 region has the DNA TGTGCCAGCAGCTTAGTAGGTCAGGGAGGAGGGAACACTGAAGCTTTCTTT. Protein: CASSLVGQGGGNTEAFF.

The chain couples TRBV3-1 (or the pseudogene TRBV3-2) to TRBJ2-5, with 10 nucleotides matching TRBD2. Germline CDR1 reads LGHDT; CDR2 reads YNNKEL (reference sequence). The CDR3 contains 17 residues. Trimming cost V 0 bases and J 2 bases; bases outside gene matches: 6. DNA of the CDR3: TGTGCCAGCAGCCAAGAAGGGAAACTAGCGGGACAAGAGACCCAGTACTTC. This sequence encodes CASSQEGKLAGQETQYF.

The rearrangement uses TRBV2 and TRBJ2-1, with TRBD2 identical over 10 bases. The V and J ends lost 3 bases and 6 bases, in that order; junction bases with no gene match: 5. Germline V gene sequence: CDR1 SNHLY, CDR2 FYNNEI. This CDR3 is built from 15 residues. The CDR3 here is CASSEERGGLNEQFF. In DNA, the CDR3 is TGTGCCAGCAGTGAGGAGCGGGGGGGCCTCAATGAGCAGTTCTTC.

The chain uses TRBV5-6 and TRBJ2-5; TRBD2 is a possible D gene (6 bases). V was pared by 0 bases and J by 4 bases, with 7 bases between. The CDR3 sequence is 13 residues long. Germline loops: CDR1 SGHDT, CDR2 YYEEEE. The CDR3 nucleotides read TGTGCCAGCAGCTTGGTGGGGGGAGAGACCCAGTACTTC. This gives the protein CASSLVGGETQYF.

The V and J genes are TRBV11-2 and TRBJ2-1, with D possibly being TRBD2 (6 bases). V lost 5 bases to trimming and J lost 10 bases, with 12 bases between them. Germline CDR1 reads SGHAT; CDR2 reads FQNNGV. CDR3 size: 12 residues. DNA of the CDR3: TGTGCCAGCAGCCCGACTAGAGGGGAGCAGTTCTTC. This encodes CASSPTRGEQFF.

This clone was counted once. The V call is TRBV4-2, the J call TRBJ1-4, with unresolved D. The CDR3 has 15 residues. Germline V CDR1 and CDR2: LGHNA, YNFKEQ. V was pared by 4 bases and J by 0 bases, with 9 bases between. CDR3 nucleotides: TGTGCCAGCAGCCCAGAAGAGGCAACTAATGAAAAACTGTTTTTT. This encodes CASSPEEATNEKLFF.

The CDR3 DNA sequence: TGTGCCAGCAGTGACCGTCCAAGGAGCTCTGGAAACACCATATATTTT. It specifies CASSDRPRSSGNTIYF. The chain has TRBV6-4 and TRBJ1-3, with D hard to call. The germline V and J ends were trimmed by 2 bases and 0 bases, with 11 bases remaining between them. From germline, CDR1 is MRHNA and CDR2 SNTAGT. This CDR3 contains 16 residues.

The V call is TRBV7-9, the J call TRBJ2-3; D not certain. Germline values: CDR1 SEHNR, CDR2 FQNEAQ (reference sequence). The CDR3 is made up of 15 amino acids. The ends were cut back, 0 bases at V and 3 bases at J, with 10 bases in the middle. Written as DNA, the CDR3 is TGTGCCAGCAGCTTAGCGCTAGGTAGAACAGATACGCAGTATTTT. This translates into CASSLALGRTDTQYF.

This clone was seen only a few times. V is TRBV5-4 and J is TRBJ2-2; 9 nucleotides agree with TRBD1. Germline lookup yields CDR1 SGHNT and CDR2 YYREEE (reference sequence). This CDR3 contains 16 residues. V was pared by 5 bases and J by 5 bases, with 10 bases of the junction left unmatched. The CDR3 loop reads CASSLAGTGITGELFF. DNA of the CDR3: TGTGCCAGCAGTTTAGCTGGGACAGGGATTACCGGGGAGCTGTTTTTT.

This clone was recorded a few times. The gene calls are TRBV5-4 and TRBJ1-2; D unclear. This CDR3 is 13 amino acids long. V lost 4 bases and J 5 bases, leaving 12 bases between the germline ends. Looked up from germline, CDR1 is SGHNT and CDR2 is YYREEE (reference sequence). The CDR3: CASSADPGYGYTF. The CDR3 nucleotides are TGTGCCAGCAGCGCAGACCCAGGTTATGGCTACACCTTC. The full variable domain, rest sourced from reference TRBV5-4 and TRBJ1-2, is ETGVTQSPTHLIKTRGQQVTLRCSSQSGHNTVSWYQQALGQGPQFIFQYYREEENGRGNFPPRFSGLQFPNYSSELNVNALELDDSALYLCASSADPGYGYTFGSGTRLTVV.

This clone was counted a single time. The chain carries TRBV19 and TRBJ2-1; no definite D call. Germline lookup yields CDR1 LNHDA and CDR2 SQIVND (reference sequence). This CDR3 has 15 residues. Trimming shortened V by 2 bases and J by 5 bases, and 13 bases separated the two germline ends. CDR3 DNA sequence: TGTGCCAGTAGTATAAGCCAACTTGGTCACAATGAGCAGTTCTTC. Encoded protein: CASSISQLGHNEQFF.

The chain couples TRBV3-1 (or the pseudogene TRBV3-2) to TRBJ1-6, with unresolved D. Trimming took 3 bases from V and 14 from J, leaving 14 bases between them. The germline V gene has CDR1 LGHDT and CDR2 YNNKEL (reference sequence). The CDR3 extends over 13 amino acids. CDR3: CASSQRGGMALHF. The CDR3 coding sequence is TGTGCCAGCAGCCAGCGGGGAGGGATGGCCCTCCACTTT.

This rearrangement joins TRBV6-2 or TRBV6-3 to TRBJ1-3, with D unclear. The ends were cut back, 6 bases at V and 1 base at J, with 19 bases in the middle. Per the germline V gene, CDR1 is MNHEY and CDR2 is SVGEGT. The CDR3 loop spans 17 amino acids. CDR3 sequence reads: CASSLLAGSVSGNTIYF. In DNA form, the CDR3 reads TGTGCCAGCAGCCTTTTGGCCGGGTCGGTTTCTGGAAACACCATATATTTT.

V usage is TRBV3-1 (or the pseudogene TRBV3-2) and J usage is TRBJ1-2, with D unresolved. V was cut by 1 base and J by 4 bases, with 10 bases left in between. There are 14 residues in the CDR3. The V gene's germline CDR1 is LGHDT and CDR2 YNNKEL (reference sequence). The CDR3 DNA reads as TGTGCCAGCAGCCAAGTCTCGGGTTTCTATGGCTACACCTTC. This sequence encodes CASSQVSGFYGYTF.